This T cell receptor beta chain stems from a study of memory CD8 T cells in hepatitis C reinfection. Stated time point: pre-reinfection, 55 to 20 weeks before reinfection detection. Sorted cells were sequenced directly ex vivo without any in vitro expansion. The Montreal HEPCO cohort supplied donors who inject drugs. Of note for this clone: What it recognizes is unknown.

Study outcomes and limitations: Conclusions on public clonotypes and secondary clearance were not definitive with five donors.

Measured with immunoSEQ multiplex PCR; TCRdb has only the in-frame clones, and not every one. The sample shows over 50,000 clones, roughly 90% of them seen only once. Looked up from germline, CDR1 is LNHDA and CDR2 is SQIVND (reference sequence). Deletions cut 5 bases from V and 2 bases from J, with 15 bases between. This CDR3 has 15 residues. The specimen was naive CD8+ T cells sorted from blood. This TCR derives from a man younger than 35 with hepatitis C virus infection. The chain uses TRBV19 and TRBJ2-5, with D hard to call. DNA of the CDR3: TGTGCCAGTAGTCCTGGGCGTGTCTTACAAGAGACCCAGTACTTC. Translation: CASSPGRVLQETQYF. Full variable domain (rest looked up from reference TRBV19 and TRBJ2-5): DGGITQSPKYLFRKEGQNVTLSCEQNLNHDAMYWYRQDPGQGLRLIYYSQIVNDFQKGDIAEGYSVSREKKESFPLTVTSAQKNPTAFYLCASSPGRVLQETQYFGPGTRLLVL.